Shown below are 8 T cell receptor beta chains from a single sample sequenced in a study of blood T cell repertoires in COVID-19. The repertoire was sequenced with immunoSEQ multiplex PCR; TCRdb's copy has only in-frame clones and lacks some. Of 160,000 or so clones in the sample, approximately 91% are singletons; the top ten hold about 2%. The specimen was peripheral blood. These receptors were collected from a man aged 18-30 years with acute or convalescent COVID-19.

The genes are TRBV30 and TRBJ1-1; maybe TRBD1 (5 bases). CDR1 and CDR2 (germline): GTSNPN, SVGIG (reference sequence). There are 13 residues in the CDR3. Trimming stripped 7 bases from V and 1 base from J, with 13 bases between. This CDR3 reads CAFEGVENTEAFF. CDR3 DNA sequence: TGTGCCTTTGAAGGGGTGGAGAACACTGAAGCTTTCTTT.

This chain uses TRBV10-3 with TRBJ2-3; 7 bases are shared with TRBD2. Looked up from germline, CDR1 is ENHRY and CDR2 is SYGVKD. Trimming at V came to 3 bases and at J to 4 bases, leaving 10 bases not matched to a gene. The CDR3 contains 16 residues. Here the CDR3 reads CAISEFISGHSDTQYF. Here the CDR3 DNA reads TGTGCCATCAGTGAATTCATTAGCGGGCATTCAGATACGCAGTATTTT.

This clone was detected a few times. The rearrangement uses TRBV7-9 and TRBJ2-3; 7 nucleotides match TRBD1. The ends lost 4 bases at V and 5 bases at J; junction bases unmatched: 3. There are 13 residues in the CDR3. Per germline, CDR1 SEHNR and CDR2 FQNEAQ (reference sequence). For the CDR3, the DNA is TGTGCCAGCAGCTCGAACAGGGGAGATACGCAGTATTTT. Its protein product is CASSSNRGDTQYF.

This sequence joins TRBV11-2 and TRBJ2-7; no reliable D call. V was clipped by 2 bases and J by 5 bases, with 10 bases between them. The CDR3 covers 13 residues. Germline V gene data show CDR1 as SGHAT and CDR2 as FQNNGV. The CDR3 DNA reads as TGTGCCAGCAGCTTACCGTCAGAGGACGAGCAGTACTTC. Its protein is CASSLPSEDEQYF.

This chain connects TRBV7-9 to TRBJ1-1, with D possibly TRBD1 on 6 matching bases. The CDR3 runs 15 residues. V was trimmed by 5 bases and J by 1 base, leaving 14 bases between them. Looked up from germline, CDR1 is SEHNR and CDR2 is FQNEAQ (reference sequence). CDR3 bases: TGTGCCAGCAGCCGTGGGGACAACACGAACACTGAAGCTTTCTTT. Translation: CASSRGDNTNTEAFF.

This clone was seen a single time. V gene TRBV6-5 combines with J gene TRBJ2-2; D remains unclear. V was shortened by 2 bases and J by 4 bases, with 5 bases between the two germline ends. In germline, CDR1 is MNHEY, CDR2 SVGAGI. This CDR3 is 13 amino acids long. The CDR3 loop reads CASSYLPTGELFF. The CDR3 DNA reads TGTGCCAGCAGTTACCTACCCACCGGGGAGCTGTTTTTT.

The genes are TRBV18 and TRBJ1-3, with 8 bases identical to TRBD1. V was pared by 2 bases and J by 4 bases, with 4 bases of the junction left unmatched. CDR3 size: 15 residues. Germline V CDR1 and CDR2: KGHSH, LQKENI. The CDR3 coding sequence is TGTGCCAGCTCACCAGGACAGGGCTGGGGAAACACCATATATTTT. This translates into CASSPGQGWGNTIYF.

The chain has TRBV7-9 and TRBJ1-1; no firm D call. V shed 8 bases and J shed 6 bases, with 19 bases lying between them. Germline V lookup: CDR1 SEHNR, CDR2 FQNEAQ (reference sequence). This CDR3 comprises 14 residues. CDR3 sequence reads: CASGSSGGVAEAFF. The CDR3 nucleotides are TGTGCCAGCGGCTCCAGTGGCGGCGTTGCTGAAGCTTTCTTT.